This T cell receptor beta chain comes out of a study of cytomegalovirus exposure and HLA in healthy donors. PCR involved 60 Vbeta and 13 Jbeta primers. Clones were sequenced by immunoSEQ multiplex PCR, and TCRdb holds only the in-frame ones, with some missing. There are fewer than 250,000 clones in the sample; 74% occur only once, and approximately 3.1% lies in the top ten. V shed 8 bases and J shed 2 bases, with 16 bases lying between them. In germline, CDR1 is MDHEN, CDR2 SYDVKM. The CDR3 covers 14 residues. This clone was seen only once. Sequenced input: PBMCs. The chain links TRBV28 to TRBJ2-7, with D tentatively TRBD2 (7 bases). This sequence was found in a woman aged 30 to 39 in good health and CMV-seropositive. CDR3: CASGGAAGAYEQYF. The CDR3 nucleotides are TGTGCCAGCGGGGGGGCCGCCGGGGCCTACGAGCAGTACTTC.